Below, one TCR beta chain is given with its context. The antigen remains undetermined. The germline V gene has CDR1 LNHNV and CDR2 YYDKDF (reference sequence). Trimming at V came to 3 bases and at J to 4 bases, leaving 6 bases not matched to a gene. The CDR3 sequence is 14 residues long. The method was immunoSEQ multiplex PCR; TCRdb's version includes in-frame clones alone and lacks a portion of them. The table records approximately 82,000 clones, more than 70% of them present only once. The data were taken from a study of a mutant IDH1 vaccine in newly diagnosed glioma. Across the whole study: Eight vaccinations were given in weeks 1, 3, 5, 7, 11, 15, 19 and 23. Antecedent treatment encompassed radiotherapy, temozolomide, or their combination; the majority received both. Overall study results and limits: Overall, 93.3% of patients had vaccine-induced immune responses.

The time point: week 23, last vaccination. It was 300 ug of mutant IDH1 20-mer peptide that made up each vaccine dose, given with topical imiquimod. The sample in question was PBMCs, obtained from a glioma patient whose treatment included an IDH1 peptide vaccine. This receptor was identified in a woman aged 50 to 65 with glioma. The chain uses TRBV15 and TRBJ2-7; TRBD2 matches at 7 bases. Written as DNA, the CDR3 is TGTGCCACCAGCAGGGATTCGGGGGGTTACGAGCAGTACTTC. Translation: CATSRDSGGYEQYF.